The source of this T cell receptor beta chain is a study of cytomegalovirus exposure and HLA in healthy donors. Amplification used 60 Vbeta primers and 13 Jbeta primers. Clones were read by immunoSEQ multiplex PCR, and TCRdb kept only the in-frame ones, dropping some. The sample shows more than 85,000 clones, 81% of them seen only once. Study observations and caveats: Most TCRs appeared rarely, but some public TCRs recurred in many donors.

The CDR3 loop spans 16 amino acids. Germline V lookup: CDR1 SGHAT, CDR2 FQDESV (reference sequence). The V and J ends lost 5 bases and 4 bases respectively, with 18 bases between them. As concerns this clone: No antigen is known for it.

The receptor was isolated from a young woman in good health and CMV-seronegative. The V and J genes are TRBV11-1 and TRBJ2-1; perhaps TRBD1 as D (6 bases). The material sequenced was PBMCs. The CDR3 nucleotides read TGTGCCAGCAGCCCACGGTGGGGGCCAGGGTACAATGAGCAGTTCTTC. It specifies CASSPRWGPGYNEQFF.